One TCR beta chain is described in this entry. CDR1 is SQVTM and CDR2 is ANQGSEA in the germline V gene. CDR3 length: 15 residues. V lost 4 bases and J lost 5; bases outside the gene matches: 8. Enrollees, about 18 to 95 years old, lived in fewer than 25 US areas. Self-reported history from a screening survey and questionnaire set each donor's cohort. The sample is drawn from a study of blood T cell repertoires in COVID-19. At the level of the study: The origin of the acute and convalescent COVID-19 samples was the United States, Italy and Spain. T cells, B-cell-depleted T cells, or PBMCs provided the cDNA or gDNA that served as material.

Only in-frame clones appear in the TCRdb table, and some are missing; sequencing was by immunoSEQ multiplex PCR. Of hundreds of thousands of clones detected, approximately 90% appear once; the ten largest clones hold roughly 1.9%. The sequence derives from a woman aged 18-29 years with acute COVID-19. The chain recombines TRBV29-1 with TRBJ1-2; 12 nucleotides align to TRBD1. Sequenced input: PBMCs or T cells enriched from blood (not recorded which). The CDR3 loop reads CSVAGTGGVRYGYTF. The CDR3 coding sequence is TGCAGCGTTGCCGGGACAGGGGGCGTACGTTATGGCTACACCTTC.